These 12 T cell receptor beta chains originate from one sample sequenced in a study of T cell clonotyping in hematopoietic cell transplantation. Some clones are missing from TCRdb's copy, which holds only in-frame ones; the method was immunoSEQ multiplex PCR. The sample contains roughly 14,000 clones, 70% to 90% of which appear only once. What was sequenced was peripheral blood mononuclear cells. The receptors were sampled from a woman between 35 and 50 years old in good health. Some clones in this sample may be carry-over from other donors' samples.

This chain links TRBV30 with TRBJ1-3; D remains unclear. V was shortened by 0 bases and J by 0 bases, with 3 bases between the two germline ends. The CDR3 totals 13 residues. CDR1 and CDR2 from the germline V gene are GTSNPN and SVGIG (reference sequence). This CDR3 is CAWSVSSGNTIYF. The DNA of the CDR3 is TGTGCCTGGAGTGTCAGCTCTGGAAACACCATATATTTT.

J is TRBJ1-2 and V is TRBV6-6; D is ambiguous. Between the trimmed V and J ends, which lost 4 bases and 4 bases, there was a span of 7 bases. Germline V gene sequence: CDR1 MNHNY, CDR2 SVGAGI (reference sequence). The CDR3 runs to 12 residues. The CDR3 is CASSSGIYGYTF. In DNA, the CDR3 is TGTGCCAGCAGTTCGGGGATCTATGGCTACACCTTC.

The gene calls are TRBV30 and TRBJ2-3, with 7 bases that match TRBD2. Looked up from germline, CDR1 is GTSNPN and CDR2 is SVGIG (reference sequence). This CDR3 contains 14 residues. Trimming at V came to 3 bases and at J to 1 base, leaving 4 bases not matched to a gene. In DNA, the CDR3 is TGTGCCTGGAGCACGGGACTACGCACAGATACGCAGTATTTT. Its protein product is CAWSTGLRTDTQYF.

The gene calls are TRBV30 and TRBJ1-2; D is ambiguous. The V and J ends lost 4 bases and 4 bases respectively, with 16 bases between them. This CDR3 contains 14 residues. CDR1 GTSNPN and CDR2 SVGIG come from the germline V gene (reference sequence). This CDR3 reads CAWTPKDRPYGYTF. Written as DNA, the CDR3 is TGTGCCTGGACCCCAAAGGACCGGCCCTATGGCTACACCTTC.

Comment on this clone: A much bigger clone sits one base away, suggesting this may be a read error. Distinct nucleotide sequences in the sample also encode this CDR3. This chain joins TRBV11-2 and TRBJ2-2, with 14 bases identical to TRBD2. The CDR3 runs 19 residues. Germline V gene sequence: CDR1 SGHAT, CDR2 FQNNGV. This chain's CDR3 is CASSFPGLAGAPNTGELFF. The CDR3 region has the DNA TGTGCCAGCAGCTTCCCGGGACTAGCGGGGGCCCCGAACACCGGGGAGCTGTTTTTC.

As to this clone: Other nucleotide sequences from this sample produce the same CDR3. The chain uses TRBV4-3 and TRBJ2-7, with D perhaps assigned TRBD1 or TRBD2 (5 bases each). V was pared by 0 bases and J by 2 bases, with 11 bases between. Germline V CDR1 and CDR2: LGHNA, YSLEER. The length of the CDR3 is 15 residues. CDR3 bases: TGCGCCAGCAGCCAAGATAGAACGGGACCCTACGAGCAGTACTTC. Its protein product is CASSQDRTGPYEQYF.

V is TRBV5-6 and J is TRBJ1-2, with 11 bases fitting TRBD1. The V gene end was trimmed by 4 bases and the J gene end by 4 bases; junction bases not matched to a gene: 6. From germline, CDR1 is SGHDT and CDR2 YYEEEE. The CDR3 is 15 residues long. CDR3 amino acids: CASSAWTGGAYGYTF. The CDR3 DNA reads TGTGCCAGCAGCGCGTGGACAGGGGGCGCCTATGGCTACACCTTC.

This chain uses TRBV19 with TRBJ2-7, with 7 bases identical to TRBD1. This CDR3 has 14 amino acids. V trimming: 1 base; J trimming: 3 bases; junction bases outside the gene matches: 3. Germline V gene data show CDR1 as LNHDA and CDR2 as SQIVND (reference sequence). The CDR3 spells CASSIGQGGYEQYF. CDR3 nucleotides: TGTGCCAGTAGTATAGGACAGGGCGGCTACGAGCAGTACTTC. The variable domain in full, completed from reference TRBV19 and TRBJ2-7, reads DGGITQSPKYLFRKEGQNVTLSCEQNLNHDAMYWYRQDPGQGLRLIYYSQIVNDFQKGDIAEGYSVSREKKESFPLTVTSAQKNPTAFYLCASSIGQGGYEQYFGPGTRLTVT.

The rearrangement links TRBV29-1 to TRBJ1-2, with a possible D match to TRBD1 (6 bases). The CDR3 is 14 amino acids. Per germline, CDR1 SQVTM and CDR2 ANQGSEA. Trimming cost V 4 bases and J 3 bases, with 15 bases left between them. For the CDR3, the DNA is TGCAGCGTTGTATTCCAGGGGCTCGACTATGGCTACACCTTC. The encoded protein is CSVVFQGLDYGYTF. The variable domain in full, completed from reference TRBV29-1 and TRBJ1-2, reads SAVISQKPSRDICQRGTSLTIQCQVDSQVTMMFWYRQQPGQSLTLIATANQGSEATYESGFVIDKFPISRPNLTFSTLTVSNMSPEDSSIYLCSVVFQGLDYGYTFGSGTRLTVV.

The gene calls are TRBV19 and TRBJ1-5; D gene uncertain. From germline, CDR1 is LNHDA and CDR2 SQIVND (reference sequence). V lost 3 bases, J lost 0 bases, and 9 bases lay in between. The CDR3 runs to 15 residues. The CDR3 DNA reads TGTGCCAGTAGTATTGGACCTTATAGCAATCAGCCCCAGCATTTT. It is translated as CASSIGPYSNQPQHF.

This chain connects TRBV5-1 to TRBJ1-5; a possible D gene is TRBD1 (6 bases). V was pared by 0 bases and J by 6 bases, with 10 bases between. The CDR3 extends over 14 amino acids. Germline CDR1 SGHRS, CDR2 YFSETQ. This CDR3 reads CASSLEGGSQPQHF. The CDR3 region has the DNA TGCGCCAGCAGCTTGGAAGGGGGGAGTCAGCCCCAGCATTTT.

The gene calls are TRBV6-5 and TRBJ1-1, with a weak D call TRBD1 (5 bases). Germline CDR1 is MNHEY and CDR2 is SVGAGI. The CDR3 is 15 amino acids. Trimming shortened V by 0 bases and J by 4 bases, and 12 bases separated the two germline ends. The CDR3 loop reads CASSYSVRDGTEAFF. The CDR3 DNA sequence: TGTGCCAGCAGTTACTCGGTCAGGGATGGCACTGAAGCTTTCTTT.